This TCR beta chain was sequenced in a study of cytomegalovirus exposure and HLA in healthy donors. A word on this clone: As yet, its antigen is unknown. At one boundary the junction diverges from the germline segment, which might be a read error.

This CDR3 has 15 amino acids. Germline V gives CDR1 LNHNV, CDR2 YYDKDF (reference sequence). Points from the study as a whole: Analysis was carried out at a later point, and it linked a missense DCLRE1C variant to TCR beta V- and J-gene trimming. In a later analysis, donors in an Asian-associated ancestry cluster reportedly had fewer N-insertions in productive TCRs than the cohort mean. Some segments of the V type, notably TRBV6-2 and TRBV6-3, were excluded as indistinguishable.

A multiplex PCR was run with 60 Vbeta primers and 13 Jbeta primers. TCRdb's table, derived via immunoSEQ multiplex PCR, lists solely in-frame clones and lacks some. The data hold around 270,000 clones, with about 80% observed a single time. Material for sequencing was PBMCs. The sequence was obtained from a girl aged 2 to 10 in good health and CMV-seronegative. The chain employs TRBV15 and TRBJ2-7, with 7 bases fitting TRBD2. For the CDR3, the DNA is TGTGCCACCAGCAGAGATGGTGGGCAGGGAGGGGAGCAGTGCTTC. Amino acid sequence: CATSRDGGQGGEQCF.